The T cell receptor beta chain described here comes from a study of immune reconstitution after stem cell transplant in scleroderma. TCRdb used MiXCR to reprocess the RT-PCR reads, holding one entry per CDR3 protein. The sample consists of nearly 2,000 distinct CDR3 sequences, about 16% of them appearing once. This clonotype was sampled from a female donor with systemic sclerosis. The specimen was obtained before or after autologous hematopoietic stem cell transplantation (not recorded which).

Here the CDR3 reads CASSQADRAGNTIYF. Here the CDR3 DNA reads TGTGCCAGCAGCCAAGCAGACAGGGCTGGAAACACCATATATTTT. The V gene is TRBV7-8, the J gene TRBJ1-3; 7 bases align to TRBD1. V shed 5 bases, J shed 2 bases, and the junction held 6 bases outside the gene matches. The germline V gene encodes CDR1 SGHVS and CDR2 FQNEAQ. This CDR3 spans 15 amino acids.